A selection of T cell receptor beta chains follows, all from one sample in a study of read filtering for tumor transcriptome and immune sequencing. TCRdb reanalysed the reads using MiXCR and keeps one entry per CDR3 protein. The profile shows 50,000 to 65,000 distinct CDR3 sequences, roughly 19% of them singletons. The specimen was a population of CD138-negative cells sorted from bone marrow. The receptors stem from a donor at least 40 years old with multiple myeloma. Each CDR3 is given with its conserved first and last residue. The D gene is left open where the match is weak. The size field is filled for only some rows; it gives once, few, many or a size class.

TRBV29-1	TRBJ2-5	many	.	TGCAGCGTTACCGGGAGAGAGACCCAGTACTTC	CSVTGRETQYF
TRBV7-9	TRBJ1-1	many	.	TGTGCCAGCAGCTCCTCCCATGGAGGGGTCACTGAAGCTTTCTTT	CASSSSHGGVTEAFF
TRBV2	TRBJ2-2	many	.	TGTGCCAGCAGGGCTGACGGGAACACCGGGGAGCTGTTTTTT	CASRADGNTGELFF
TRBV27	TRBJ2-6	many	TRBD2	TGTGCCAGCAGGGGACTAGCGGGAGGTGGGGCCAACGTCCTGACTTTC	CASRGLAGGGANVLTF
TRBV10-3	TRBJ2-1	many	TRBD2	TGTGCCACGGAGACTAGCGGGGGCCCCAATGAGCAGTTCTTC	CATETSGGPNEQFF
TRBV5-1	TRBJ2-1	many	.	TGCGCCAGCGGCCTCAGAGGGCTAAGCTCCTACAATGAGCAGTTCTTC	CASGLRGLSSYNEQFF
TRBV2	TRBJ2-5	many	.	TGTGCCAGCACCCCCGAAGGGCTAGCCCGATTCCAAGAGACCCAGTACTTC	CASTPEGLARFQETQYF
TRBV6-6	TRBJ2-7	many	TRBD1	TGTGCCAGCAGTTTGACAGGGGGTTCCTACGAGCAGTACTTC	CASSLTGGSYEQYF
TRBV19	TRBJ2-7	few	.	TGTGCCAGTAGTGGGGCCAGGAGCTCCTACGAGCAGTACTTC	CASSGARSSYEQYF
TRBV18	TRBJ2-3	few	.	TGTGCCAGCTCACCGCGGGACAGTCTGGCAGATACGCAGTATTTT	CASSPRDSLADTQYF
TRBV12-3/TRBV12-4	TRBJ2-3	many	TRBD2	TGTGCCAGCAGTTTGGCTAGCGGGATTGGCGATACGCAGTATTTT	CASSLASGIGDTQYF
TRBV4-1	TRBJ1-1	many	.	TGCGCCAGCAGCCCGGACGGGAACACTGAAGCTTTCTTT	CASSPDGNTEAFF
TRBV20-1	TRBJ2-2	many	.	TGCAGTGCTCGGATCCCCAAGAGGAGGGGAGTTACTAACACCGGGGAGCTGTTTTTT	CSARIPKRRGVTNTGELFF
TRBV20-1	TRBJ2-7	many	TRBD2	TGCAGTGCCACTCCCGGGACTAGCGGGGGGCCAGGCTACGAGCAGTACTTC	CSATPGTSGGPGYEQYF
TRBV19	TRBJ2-1	many	.	TGTGCCAGTAGTGAAGGAGCCTACAATGAGCAGTTCTTC	CASSEGAYNEQFF
TRBV2	TRBJ2-1	many	TRBD2	TGTGCCGTCCCGGGACTAGCGGGCAATGAGCAGTTCTTC	CAVPGLAGNEQFF
TRBV20-1	TRBJ2-6	many	.	TGCAGTGCTAGGGGCCCACTTGTCTCTGGGGCCAACGTCCTGACTTTC	CSARGPLVSGANVLTF
TRBV20-1	TRBJ1-4	.	.	TGCAGTGCTAGGTCTGAAAAACTGTTTTTT	CSARSEKLFF
TRBV5-1	TRBJ1-1	few	.	TGCGCCAGCAGCGCCGGGACGGTCGGTGAAGCTTTCTTT	CASSAGTVGEAFF
TRBV10-3	TRBJ2-3	many	.	TGTGCCATCAGTGGACTTTTACTAGGCACAGATACGCAGTATTTT	CAISGLLLGTDTQYF
TRBV11-2	TRBJ2-3	few	.	TGTGCCAGCAGGGCCGGGCATACGCAGTATTTT	CASRAGHTQYF
TRBV7-8	TRBJ1-4	.	.	TGTGCCAGCAGCTTAGGCACTGGCGGGAATGAAAAACTGTTTTTT	CASSLGTGGNEKLFF
TRBV6-1	TRBJ2-1	many	.	TGTGCCAGCAGTGAATTAACTTACAATGAGCAGTTCTTC	CASSELTYNEQFF
TRBV5-1	TRBJ2-3	.	.	TGCGCCAGCAGCTCGGGCTTTGACAGGATCCGAAGCACAAATACGCAGTATTTT	CASSSGFDRIRSTNTQYF
TRBV29-1	TRBJ2-7	many	TRBD1	TGCAGCGTTACCCTCGACAGGGGGCGAGAGTACGAGCAGTACTTC	CSVTLDRGREYEQYF
TRBV29-1	TRBJ2-1	.	TRBD2	TGCAGCGTTGAGGGACTAGCGGGGGCCCGAAGCTCCTACAATGAGCAGTTCTTC	CSVEGLAGARSSYNEQFF
TRBV10-3	TRBJ2-1	many	TRBD1	TGTGCCATCAGTGAGTCACGGACAGGAAGGACCTACAATGAGCAGTTCTTC	CAISESRTGRTYNEQFF
TRBV12-3/TRBV12-4	TRBJ2-2	many	.	TGTGCCAGCAGTTTCGCGAGCACCGGGGAGCTGTTTTTT	CASSFASTGELFF
TRBV3-1	TRBJ2-7	many	.	TGTGCCAGCAGCCAAGATAGAACAGGCGTAAACTACGAGCAGTACTTC	CASSQDRTGVNYEQYF
TRBV3-1	TRBJ2-5	many	.	TGTGCCAGCAGCCAAGAACGGCTTAGACGGGAGACCCAGTACTTC	CASSQERLRRETQYF
TRBV20-1	TRBJ2-5	many	.	TGCAGTGCTAGACCTGTGGCCCAAGAGACCCAGTACTTC	CSARPVAQETQYF
TRBV3-1	TRBJ2-4	.	TRBD2	TGTGCCAGCAGCCAAGGACTAGCTAACATTCAGTACTTC	CASSQGLANIQYF
TRBV19	TRBJ2-3	.	.	TGTGCCAGTAGATCCGGGACTTGCGTGGAAGATACGCAGTATTTT	CASRSGTCVEDTQYF
TRBV6-6	TRBJ1-1	many	.	TGTGCCAGCAGCCCCTACGGTAAAACTGAAGCTTTCTTT	CASSPYGKTEAFF
TRBV3-1	TRBJ2-1	once	.	TGTGCCAGCAGTCAAGGAGGGGACAATGAGCAGATCTTC	CASSQGGDNEQIF
TRBV20-1	TRBJ2-1	many	TRBD1	TGCAGTGCTAGAGGAGGACAGGTAGCCTACAATGAGCAGTTCTTC	CSARGGQVAYNEQFF
TRBV7-2	TRBJ2-5	many	.	TGTGCCAGCAGCTCCCTCAGGGGTCGGGAGACCCAGTACTTC	CASSSLRGRETQYF
TRBV29-1	TRBJ2-1	once	.	TGCAGCGTTGACCGGCCCGGGAAGTTCTTC	CSVDRPGKFF
TRBV24-1	TRBJ1-2	many	.	TGTGCCACCAGTGAGAGTGGGGCTAACTATGGCTACACCTTC	CATSESGANYGYTF
TRBV3-1	TRBJ2-3	many	TRBD1	TGTGCCAGCAGCCTCGGGACAGGGGACGTAGATACGCAGTATTTT	CASSLGTGDVDTQYF
TRBV6-5	TRBJ2-3	many	.	TGTGCCAGCAGTTACGCTAGCGTGGATACGCAGTATTTT	CASSYASVDTQYF
TRBV19	TRBJ2-2	many	TRBD2	TGTGCCAGTAGTTCAGCGGGAGCCGGGGAGCTGTTTTTT	CASSSAGAGELFF
TRBV27	TRBJ2-2	many	TRBD2	TGTGCCAGCAGTTTGCTGGGAGTGGGGGGGGGCACCGGGGAGCTGTTTTTT	CASSLLGVGGGTGELFF
TRBV6-4	TRBJ2-2	many	.	TGTGCCAGCCCTACTTTCCCGAAGGGGTCTTGCGCCGGGGAGCTGTTTTTT	CASPTFPKGSCAGELFF
TRBV5-1	TRBJ2-5	many	TRBD2	TGCGCCAGCAGGAGAAGTAGCGGGAGAGAGACCCAGTACTTC	CASRRSSGRETQYF
TRBV5-1	TRBJ2-1	many	.	TGCGCCAGCAGCTCTCGACCGGGGGGCAGCTCCTACAATGAGCAGTTCTTC	CASSSRPGGSSYNEQFF
TRBV4-1	TRBJ2-3	many	.	TGCGCCAGCAGCCATAACGCCGCGGGACTCAGCACAGATACGCAGTATTTT	CASSHNAAGLSTDTQYF
TRBV7-9	TRBJ1-5	many	.	TGTGCCAGCAGCTCCCTGAAGGAGTGGGGTCAGCCCCAGCATTTT	CASSSLKEWGQPQHF
TRBV29-1	TRBJ2-3	.	.	TGCAGCGTTGAAGTGGCAGATACGCAGTATTTT	CSVEVADTQYF
TRBV28	TRBJ2-5	many	.	TGTGCCAGCAGGAGAGGGCAGGGGGGAGAGACCCAGTACTTC	CASRRGQGGETQYF
TRBV11-2	TRBJ2-5	.	TRBD1	TGTGCCAGCGGCCCGGGACAGGCGCAAGAGACCCAGTACTTC	CASGPGQAQETQYF
TRBV5-1	TRBJ1-1	many	.	TGCGCCAGCAGCTTCTTTTCACAGGGGAACACTGAAGCTTTCTTT	CASSFFSQGNTEAFF
TRBV12-3/TRBV12-4	TRBJ2-1	many	.	TGTGCCAGCAGTTTAGTGGCGGGGATGGGGCACAATGAGCAGTTCTTC	CASSLVAGMGHNEQFF
TRBV12-3/TRBV12-4	TRBJ1-5	few	TRBD1	TGTGCCAGCAGCACCGACAGGGAGAATCAGCCCCAGCATTTT	CASSTDRENQPQHF
TRBV14	TRBJ2-4	many	.	TGTGCCAGCAGCCAATCGGGGATAGACATTCAGTACTTC	CASSQSGIDIQYF
TRBV28	TRBJ1-2	many	.	TGTTCCAGCAGCCCCCCCCCGGGCCACACCTTC	CSSSPPPGHTF
TRBV20-1	TRBJ2-7	many	TRBD2	TGCAGTGCTAGAGATCCTCTAGCGGGAGGGCCAGAGGAGCAGTACTTC	CSARDPLAGGPEEQYF
TRBV20-1	TRBJ2-5	many	.	TGCAGTGCTCAGAGGGGAGAGACCCAGTACTTC	CSAQRGETQYF
TRBV19	TRBJ2-7	many	TRBD1	TGTGCCAGTAGTGGCGCCGGGACAGGGGGCCACGAGCAGTACTTC	CASSGAGTGGHEQYF
TRBV6-1	TRBJ2-1	many	TRBD2	TGTGCCAGCAGAAGACTAGCGGGGGTTCCACAGTTCTTC	CASRRLAGVPQFF